These 30 T cell receptor beta chains were all obtained from the same sample, sequenced in a study of regulatory T cells in long-lasting Graves disease. Time point in this sample: persistent/refractory GD, antithyroid drugs over 5 years with positive TRAb. There was RNA extracted from PBMCs, and the TCR library was made from it. TCR beta libraries were built with iRepertoire HTBI primers and Arm-PCR of CDR3 regions. TCRdb fed the multiplex PCR reads into MiXCR, producing one record per CDR3 protein. The sample records about 470,000 distinct CDR3 sequences, 20% to 25% being singletons. The source was peripheral blood mononuclear cells (PBMCs), collected when the disease was refractory, from a patient treated with antithyroid drugs. The receptors shown here come from a female donor with Graves disease.

In DNA form, the CDR3 reads TGTGCCAGCAGTGAAGAGCCAGGGACTAATGAAAAACTGTTTTTT. It codes for CASSEEPGTNEKLFF. The chain has TRBV2 and TRBJ1-4; D is possibly TRBD1 (5 bases). V lost 1 base to trimming and J lost 2 bases, with 8 bases between them. Germline V gene lookup returns CDR1 SNHLY and CDR2 FYNNEI. The CDR3 length is 15 residues.

This clonotype turned up a few times. The chain links TRBV7-2 to TRBJ2-7, with D possibly TRBD1 on 6 matching bases. The CDR3 loop spans 15 amino acids. From germline, CDR1 is SGHTA and CDR2 FQGNSA. V was cut by 0 bases and J by 2 bases, with 11 bases left in between. Written as DNA, the CDR3 is TGTGCCAGCAGCTTAGCCTTCCGGGACACCTACGAGCAGTACTTC. This codes for CASSLAFRDTYEQYF.

This clonotype was found many times. The chain links TRBV19 to TRBJ2-5, with a weak D call TRBD2 (6 bases). The CDR3 loop spans 15 amino acids. Deletions cut 5 bases from V and 5 bases from J, with 18 bases between. Germline V lookup: CDR1 LNHDA, CDR2 SQIVND (reference sequence). CDR3 amino acids: CASSPRGLEWETQYF. The CDR3 DNA sequence: TGTGCCAGTAGTCCCCGGGGACTGGAATGGGAGACCCAGTACTTC.

This clonotype has at least ten counts. The J gene is TRBJ1-1, the V gene TRBV30; TRBD1 might be the D (5 bases). Germline V gene sequence: CDR1 GTSNPN, CDR2 SVGIG (reference sequence). This CDR3 contains 13 residues. Trimming removed 4 bases from V and 4 bases from J, with 13 bases in between. The CDR3 DNA sequence: TGTGCCTGGACCCCGGGGGGGTCCACTGAAGCTTTCTTT. Protein sequence: CAWTPGGSTEAFF.

This clonotype was seen a few times. The V and J genes are TRBV11-2 and TRBJ2-7; 14 positions agree with TRBD2. In germline, CDR1 is SGHAT, CDR2 FQNNGV. With 5 bases clipped from V and 2 bases from J, the junction kept 8 bases outside the gene matches. This CDR3 is built from 17 residues. CDR3 region: CASSQGLAGVVTYEQYF. CDR3 coding DNA: TGTGCCAGCAGCCAGGGACTAGCGGGGGTTGTTACCTACGAGCAGTACTTC.

There are a few counts of this clonotype. This chain connects TRBV19 to TRBJ2-2; TRBD2 matches at 9 bases. With V trimmed by 10 bases and J by 2 bases, 5 bases remained unmatched. This CDR3 is 14 amino acids long. The germline gives CDR1 LNHDA, CDR2 SQIVND (reference sequence). The CDR3 protein is CAIQRGVNTGELFF. CDR3 DNA sequence: TGTGCCATCCAGCGGGGGGTAAACACCGGGGAGCTGTTTTTT.

This sequence joins TRBV4-2 and TRBJ1-1; D is possibly TRBD1 (6 bases). The length of the CDR3 is 15 residues. Deletions cut 0 bases from V and 3 bases from J, with 11 bases between. Germline V gives CDR1 LGHNA, CDR2 YNFKEQ. The CDR3 reads CASSQETGPDTEAFF. CDR3 coding DNA: TGTGCCAGCAGCCAAGAAACAGGGCCCGACACTGAAGCTTTCTTT.

The chain has TRBV20-1 and TRBJ2-7; no clear D. V lost 4 bases, J lost 2 bases, and 21 bases lay in between. CDR3 length equals 16 residues. Germline assignment: CDR1 DFQATT and CDR2 SNEGSKA (reference sequence). The CDR3, as DNA: TGCAGTGCTACGGACCTCTTGGTCAGCCCAACCTACGAGCAGTACTTC. Residues: CSATDLLVSPTYEQYF.

In this sample, this clonotype turned up many times. This chain connects TRBV24-1 to TRBJ1-2; 7 bases align to TRBD1. The germline gives CDR1 KGHDR, CDR2 SFDVKD. The CDR3 sequence is 14 residues long. Trimming cost V 4 bases and J 3 bases; bases outside gene matches: 4. CDR3 residues: CATSETGTDYGYTF. DNA for the CDR3: TGTGCCACCAGTGAGACCGGGACAGACTATGGCTACACCTTC.

This clonotype was seen many times. The gene calls are TRBV25-1 and TRBJ1-4; TRBD1 matches at 8 bases. Germline V gives CDR1 MGHDK, CDR2 SYGVNS. CDR3 length: 15 residues. The ends lost 1 base at V and 8 bases at J; junction bases unmatched: 6. The CDR3 sequence: CASSEFQGANEKLFF. CDR3 sequence (DNA): TGTGCCAGCAGTGAATTTCAGGGGGCCAACGAAAAACTGTTTTTT.

This clonotype was found many times. The rearrangement uses TRBV28 and TRBJ2-5, with unresolved D. The CDR3 runs 13 residues. Looked up from germline, CDR1 is MDHEN and CDR2 is SYDVKM. V lost 6 bases and J 3 bases, leaving 11 bases between the germline ends. In DNA, the CDR3 is TGTGCCAGCAGCCGCGGTGGGGAAGAGACCCAGTACTTC. Translating it yields CASSRGGEETQYF.

V is TRBV7-2 and J is TRBJ1-3; tentatively, D is TRBD1 (5 bases). The length of the CDR3 is 16 residues. Trimming stripped 5 bases from V and 0 bases from J, with 14 bases between. Per the germline V gene, CDR1 is SGHTA and CDR2 is FQGNSA. The CDR3 protein is CASSPGGIYSGNTIYF. CDR3 nucleotides: TGTGCCAGCAGCCCTGGGGGAATCTACTCTGGAAACACCATATATTTT.

The rearrangement uses TRBV29-1 and TRBJ2-2, with 7 bases fitting TRBD1. From germline, CDR1 is SQVTM and CDR2 ANQGSEA. The trim removed 7 bases at V and 7 bases at J, leaving 9 bases unmatched. CDR3 length: 13 residues. The CDR3 protein is CSGAKGAGGELFF. In nucleotides, the CDR3 is TGCAGCGGGGCTAAGGGGGCGGGCGGGGAGCTGTTTTTT.

The chain carries TRBV11-2 and TRBJ2-1; D not resolved. The V and J ends lost 1 base and 5 bases respectively, with 3 bases between them. CDR3 length equals 12 residues. Looked up from germline, CDR1 is SGHAT and CDR2 is FQNNGV. The CDR3 nucleotides read TGTGCCAGCAGCTTAGGGGACAATGAGCAGTTCTTC. Translated: CASSLGDNEQFF.

The table lists this clonotype with a few counts. The chain links TRBV7-2 to TRBJ2-4, with D possibly being TRBD2 (8 bases). Near its end, the DNA agrees better with TRBJ2-7, so the J call may be wrong. The CDR3 consists of 15 residues. In germline, CDR1 is SGHTA, CDR2 FQGNSA. CDR3 amino acids: CASSRGGTGVYEQYF. The CDR3 coding sequence is TGTGCCAGCAGCCGGGGGGGAACAGGGGTCTACGAGCAGTACTTC.

This clonotype was observed many times. V usage is TRBV28 and J usage is TRBJ2-7; 8 bases match TRBD2. The CDR3 has 13 residues. After removal of 7 bases from V and 6 bases from J, the junction contained 8 bases not matched to a gene. Germline V gene sequence: CDR1 MDHEN, CDR2 SYDVKM. The CDR3 DNA is TGTGCCAGCATCCAGAGGGCGGGGGGCGAGCAGTACTTC. Translating gives CASIQRAGGEQYF.

This clonotype was recorded many times. The V and J genes are TRBV24-1 and TRBJ1-2, with 10 bases aligning to TRBD1. Germline V gene sequence: CDR1 KGHDR, CDR2 SFDVKD. This CDR3 contains 13 residues. The V and J ends lost 7 bases and 4 bases, in that order; junction bases with no gene match: 2. Here the CDR3 DNA reads TGTGCCACCAGAAGGACAGGGGGCTATGGCTACACCTTC. The encoded protein is CATRRTGGYGYTF.

This clonotype was recorded many times. The chain has TRBV28 and TRBJ2-3; possible D gene TRBD2, 5 bases. Germline assignment: CDR1 MDHEN and CDR2 SYDVKM. The CDR3 spans 16 residues. V lost 10 bases and J 1 base, leaving 21 bases between the germline ends. CDR3 DNA: TGTGCCACCATTCCAGGAATAGCGCATCGCACAGATACGCAGTATTTT. Its protein is CATIPGIAHRTDTQYF.

The J gene is TRBJ2-2, the V gene TRBV29-1; the D is unclear. The CDR3 has 13 residues. CDR1 is SQVTM, CDR2 ANQGSEA, per germline. The V end was cut by 5 bases, the J end by 1 base, with 8 bases between. Written as DNA, the CDR3 is TGCAGCGTTAGGGCAGAGAACACCGGGGAGCTGTTTTTT. Its protein is CSVRAENTGELFF.

This clonotype has just a few counts. The V call is TRBV7-9, the J call TRBJ1-1, with a weak D call TRBD1 (6 bases). The V end was cut by 3 bases, the J end by 7 bases, with 12 bases between. The CDR3 extends over 13 amino acids. Germline CDR1 reads SEHNR; CDR2 reads FQNEAQ (reference sequence). CDR3 nucleotides: TGTGCCAGCAGCTTGACAGGAGGCCTTGAAGCTTTCTTT. This codes for CASSLTGGLEAFF.

The genes are TRBV29-1 and TRBJ2-7; 7 bases line up with TRBD2. CDR3 length: 17 amino acids. Germline CDR1 is SQVTM and CDR2 is ANQGSEA. Trimming took 1 base from V and 4 from J; bases not matched to a gene: 16. CDR3 sequence (DNA): TGCAGCGTTGAAGTCCCCGCGAGCGGGACGGGGCGTTACGAGCAGTACTTC. Translated, it gives CSVEVPASGTGRYEQYF.

This clonotype has only a few counts. CDR3 DNA: TGCAGTGCTTCGGACGACACCGGGGAGCTGTTTTTT. It translates to CSASDDTGELFF. The J gene is TRBJ2-2, the V gene TRBV20-1; D is unresolved. The V end lost 5 bases, the J end lost 3 bases, and 7 bases lay between the germline ends. This CDR3 comprises 12 residues. Germline CDR1 DFQATT, CDR2 SNEGSKA (reference sequence).

This clonotype came up many times. The chain couples TRBV6-1 to TRBJ2-2; no firm D call. The germline V gene has CDR1 MNHNS and CDR2 SASEGT. The CDR3 sequence is 17 residues long. The V and J ends lost 5 bases and 0 bases respectively, with 16 bases between them. CDR3 coding DNA: TGTGCCAGCAGTCCTCGGACGGTGTTCGCGAACACCGGGGAGCTGTTTTTT. Residues: CASSPRTVFANTGELFF.

This clonotype was observed a few times. The genes are TRBV3-1 and TRBJ1-2; 8 bases are a match to TRBD1. The CDR3 consists of 15 residues. Germline assignment: CDR1 LGHDT and CDR2 YNNKEL (reference sequence). The V segment lost 4 bases and the J segment 8 bases; nucleotides outside the gene matches: 12. CDR3 nucleotide sequence: TGTGCCAGCAGCCCGTCGAGGTCGACAGGGGCAGGCTACACCTTC. Translating it yields CASSPSRSTGAGYTF.

This sequence joins TRBV28 and TRBJ2-3, with TRBD1 matching 10 bases. CDR1 and CDR2 from the germline V gene are MDHEN and SYDVKM. The CDR3 length is 17 residues. Germline trimming cut 4 bases from V and 4 bases from J; bases unmatched to any gene: 11. This chain's CDR3 is CASSSINRDRGPDTQYF. The CDR3 bases are TGTGCCAGCAGTTCAATTAACCGGGACAGGGGCCCAGATACGCAGTATTTT.

This clonotype was seen only a few times. This chain connects TRBV28 to TRBJ2-6, with 8 bases lining up with TRBD1. The CDR3 is made up of 16 amino acids. Germline-derived CDR1 and CDR2 are MDHEN and SYDVKM. V lost 6 bases and J lost 4; bases outside the gene matches: 8. CDR3 nucleotides: TGTGCCAGCAGCTCGACAGGGGTACTAGGGGCCAACGTCCTGACTTTC. Its protein product is CASSSTGVLGANVLTF.

This clonotype occurred a few times. This chain joins TRBV3-1 and TRBJ1-1; D gene ambiguous. Deletions cut 3 bases from V and 2 bases from J, with 10 bases between. Germline V CDR1 and CDR2: LGHDT, YNNKEL (reference sequence). CDR3 length equals 14 residues. CDR3 bases: TGTGCCAGCAGCCATTCCGACACTAACACTGAAGCTTTCTTT. Amino acid sequence: CASSHSDTNTEAFF.

This clonotype was recorded a few times. This sequence joins TRBV14 and TRBJ2-7; the D call may be TRBD1 or TRBD2 (6 bases each). CDR1 and CDR2 (germline): SGHDN, FVKESK. V lost 0 bases and J 2 bases, leaving 11 bases between the germline ends. This CDR3 is 15 amino acids long. The CDR3, as DNA: TGTGCCAGCAGCCAAGATGGAGGGGGAACCTACGAGCAGTACTTC. Translation gives CASSQDGGGTYEQYF. The full variable domain, its missing parts supplied by reference TRBV14 and TRBJ2-7, is EAGVTQFPSHSVIEKGQTVTLRCDPISGHDNLYWYRRVMGKEIKFLLHFVKESKQDESGMPNNRFLAERTGGTYSTLKVQPAELEDSGVYFCASSQDGGGTYEQYFGPGTRLTVT.

In this sample, this clonotype turned up many times. V gene TRBV6-1 combines with J gene TRBJ2-2; the D is unclear. The CDR3 length is 12 residues. V lost 7 bases to trimming and J lost 3 bases, with 6 bases between them. In germline, CDR1 is MNHNS, CDR2 SASEGT. The CDR3 here is CASTTDTGELFF. The CDR3 DNA reads TGTGCCAGCACCACAGACACCGGGGAGCTGTTTTTT.

On this clonotype itself: This may come from a read error, since a much larger clone is one base off. The V gene is TRBV11-2, the J gene TRBJ1-1; 8 nucleotides agree with TRBD1. Per the germline V gene, CDR1 is SGHAT and CDR2 is FQNNGV. The CDR3 is made up of 14 amino acids. CDR3: CACSFQGAGAEAFF. CDR3 in DNA: TGTGCCTGCAGCTTTCAGGGGGCTGGCGCTGAAGCTTTCTTT.